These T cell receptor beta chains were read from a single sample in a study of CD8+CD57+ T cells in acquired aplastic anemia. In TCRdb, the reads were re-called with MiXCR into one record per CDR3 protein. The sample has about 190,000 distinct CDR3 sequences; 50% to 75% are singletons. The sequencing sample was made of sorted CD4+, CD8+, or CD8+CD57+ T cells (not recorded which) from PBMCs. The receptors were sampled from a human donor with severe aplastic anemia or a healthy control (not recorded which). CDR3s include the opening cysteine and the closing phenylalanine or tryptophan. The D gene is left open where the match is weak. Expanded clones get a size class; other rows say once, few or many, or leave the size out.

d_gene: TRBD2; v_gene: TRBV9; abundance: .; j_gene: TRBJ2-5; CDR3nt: TGTGCCAGCAGCGTAGGTAGGGGAGGGGAGACCCAGTACTTC; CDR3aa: CASSVGRGGETQYF
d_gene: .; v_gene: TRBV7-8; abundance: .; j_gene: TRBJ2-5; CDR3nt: TGTGCCAGCAGCTCAGGGGGGCGGGAGGAGACCCAGTACTTC; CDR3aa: CASSSGGREETQYF
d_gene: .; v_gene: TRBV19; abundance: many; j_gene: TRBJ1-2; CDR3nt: TGTGCCAGTATTGGCAGGCCCTATGGCTACACCTTC; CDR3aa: CASIGRPYGYTF
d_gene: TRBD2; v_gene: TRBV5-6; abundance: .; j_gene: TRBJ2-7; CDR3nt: TGTGCCAGCACCCCTGGTGCGGGAGTTCTCCACGAGCAGTACTTC; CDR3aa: CASTPGAGVLHEQYF
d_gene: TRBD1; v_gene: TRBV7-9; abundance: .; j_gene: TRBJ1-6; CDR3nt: TGTGCCAGCAGCCCCGGACAGGCGTCACCCCTCCACTTT; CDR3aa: CASSPGQASPLHF
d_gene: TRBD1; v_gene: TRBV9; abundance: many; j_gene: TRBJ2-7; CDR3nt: TGTGCCAGCAGCTCTGCAGGGGGCTTCTACGAGCAGTACTTC; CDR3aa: CASSSAGGFYEQYF
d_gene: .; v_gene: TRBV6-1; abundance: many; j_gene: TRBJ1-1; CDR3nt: TGTGCCAGCAAAGGGGGGACGAACACTGAAGCTTTCTTT; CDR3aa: CASKGGTNTEAFF
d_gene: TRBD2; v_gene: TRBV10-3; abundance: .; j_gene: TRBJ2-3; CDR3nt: TGTGCCATCAGTGATGGACTAGCCGGAGATACGCAGTATTTT; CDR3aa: CAISDGLAGDTQYF
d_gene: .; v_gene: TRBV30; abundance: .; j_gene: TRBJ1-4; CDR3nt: TGTGCCTGGAGGTGGAGTGGGGAACTGTTTTTT; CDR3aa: CAWRWSGELFF
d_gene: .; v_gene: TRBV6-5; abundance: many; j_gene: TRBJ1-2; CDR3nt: TGTGCCAGCAGTTACTCGGAAGGGGTTCGGATTTATGGCTACACCTTC; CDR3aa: CASSYSEGVRIYGYTF
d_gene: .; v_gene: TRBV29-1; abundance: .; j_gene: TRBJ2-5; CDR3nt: TGCAGCGCTGTAGGGGTGGTGCAGACAATACAAGAGACCCAGTACTTC; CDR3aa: CSAVGVVQTIQETQYF
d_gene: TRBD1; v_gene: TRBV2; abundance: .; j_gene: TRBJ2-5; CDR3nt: TGTGCCAGCAGTGCCCTACAGGGGGGTGAAGAGACCCAGTACTTC; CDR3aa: CASSALQGGEETQYF
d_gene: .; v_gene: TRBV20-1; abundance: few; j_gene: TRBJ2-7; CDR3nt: TGCAGTGCTAGGGGGCTCGGAGGGCTCGAGCAGTACTTC; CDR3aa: CSARGLGGLEQYF
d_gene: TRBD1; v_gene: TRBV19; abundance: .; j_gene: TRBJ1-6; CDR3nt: TGTGCCAGTAGTATGCCGGACAGGATGAATTCACCCCTCCACTTT; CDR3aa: CASSMPDRMNSPLHF
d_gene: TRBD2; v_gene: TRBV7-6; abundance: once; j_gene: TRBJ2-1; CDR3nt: TGTGCCAGCAGCTACTTAGCGGGGGGGCTCAATGAGCAGTTCTTC; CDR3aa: CASSYLAGGLNEQFF
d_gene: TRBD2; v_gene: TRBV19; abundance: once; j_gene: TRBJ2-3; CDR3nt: TGTGCCAGTAGTAAGGTCGGGAGGGCCAAGGGCACAGATACGCAGTATTTT; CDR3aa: CASSKVGRAKGTDTQYF
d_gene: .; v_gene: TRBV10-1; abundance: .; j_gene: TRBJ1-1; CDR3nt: TGCGCCAGCAGTGAGGGGTGGGACATCAAAGGAGGTGAAGCTTTCTTT; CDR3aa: CASSEGWDIKGGEAFF
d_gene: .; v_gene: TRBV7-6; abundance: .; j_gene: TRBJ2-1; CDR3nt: TGTGCCAGCAGCTCCCGGGGTAGCCTCAGCAATGAGCAGTTCTTC; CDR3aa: CASSSRGSLSNEQFF
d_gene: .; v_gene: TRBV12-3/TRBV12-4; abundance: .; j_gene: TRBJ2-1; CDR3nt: TGTGCCAGCAGTTTAGTGGGGGATTACAATGAGCAGTTCTTC; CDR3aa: CASSLVGDYNEQFF
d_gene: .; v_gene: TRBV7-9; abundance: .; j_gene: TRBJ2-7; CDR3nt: TGTGCCAGCAGCCTCAACACGTACGAGCAGTACTTC; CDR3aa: CASSLNTYEQYF
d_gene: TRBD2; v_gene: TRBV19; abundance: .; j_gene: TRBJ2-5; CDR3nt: TGTGCCACTCGTGGTGGGGCACCACCTAGCGGGAGCGGCGGTTTGGAGACCCAGTACTTC; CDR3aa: CATRGGAPPSGSGGLETQYF
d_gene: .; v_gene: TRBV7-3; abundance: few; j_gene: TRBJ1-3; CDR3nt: TGTGCCAGCAGCTTAGCCTCTGGAAACACCATATATTTT; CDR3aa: CASSLASGNTIYF
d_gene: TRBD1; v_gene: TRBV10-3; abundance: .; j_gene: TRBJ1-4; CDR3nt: TGTGCCACCGGTCAGGGGGAGCGCCTTGATCAAAAACTGTTTTTT; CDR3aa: CATGQGERLDQKLFF
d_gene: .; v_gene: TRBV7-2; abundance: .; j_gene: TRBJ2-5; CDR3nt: TGTGCCAGCAGCTTAGTTGCTAGCCAGATCCGAGAGACCCAGTACTTC; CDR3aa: CASSLVASQIRETQYF
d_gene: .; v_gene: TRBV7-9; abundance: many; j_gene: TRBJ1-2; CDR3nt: TGTGCCAGCAGCTTAGACGGCTACACCTTC; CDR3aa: CASSLDGYTF
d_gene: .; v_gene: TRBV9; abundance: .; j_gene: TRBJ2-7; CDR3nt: TGTGCCAGCAGCCTGGGTGATCTTCTGGGCGAGCAGTACTTC; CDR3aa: CASSLGDLLGEQYF
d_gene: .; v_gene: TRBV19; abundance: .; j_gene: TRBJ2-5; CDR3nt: TGTGCCAGTAGAATTACGGGAGTAGAGACCCAGTACTTC; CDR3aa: CASRITGVETQYF
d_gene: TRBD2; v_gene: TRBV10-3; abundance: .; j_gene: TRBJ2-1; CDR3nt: TGTGCCACCGCGACTAGCGGGGGTGACAATGAGCAGTTCTTC; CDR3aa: CATATSGGDNEQFF
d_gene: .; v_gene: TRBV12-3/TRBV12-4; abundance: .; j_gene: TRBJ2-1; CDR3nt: TGTGCCAGCAGTCATGTGAGTAGCGAGCAGTTCTTC; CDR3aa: CASSHVSSEQFF
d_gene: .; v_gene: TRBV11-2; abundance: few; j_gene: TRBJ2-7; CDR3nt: TGTGCCAGCAGCTCCCAGGCAGGACAGTACGAGCAGTACTTC; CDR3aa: CASSSQAGQYEQYF
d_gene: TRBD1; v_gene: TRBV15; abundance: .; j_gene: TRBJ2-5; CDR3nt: TGTGCCACCAGCAGAGCGCAGGGGGCGCAAGAGACCCGGTACTTC; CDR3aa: CATSRAQGAQETRYF
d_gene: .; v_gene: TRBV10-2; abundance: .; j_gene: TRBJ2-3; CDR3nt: TGCGCCAGCAGTGATGTCTTCCTGGGGGGCCCCACAGATACGCAGTATTTT; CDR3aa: CASSDVFLGGPTDTQYF
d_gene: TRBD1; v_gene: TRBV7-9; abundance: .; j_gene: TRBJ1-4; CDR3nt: TGTGCCAGCAGCCCGACAGGGAATGAAAAACTGTTTTTT; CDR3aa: CASSPTGNEKLFF
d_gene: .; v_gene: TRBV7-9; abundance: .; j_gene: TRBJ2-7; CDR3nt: TGTGCCAGCAGCCTGGGACTGCGCTCAGGTGGGGGGTACTTC; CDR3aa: CASSLGLRSGGGYF
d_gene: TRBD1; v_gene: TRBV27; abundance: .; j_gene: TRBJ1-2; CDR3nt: TGTGCCAGCAGTTTATCCCCCTCGACAGGGTGGGGTTACACCTTC; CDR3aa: CASSLSPSTGWGYTF
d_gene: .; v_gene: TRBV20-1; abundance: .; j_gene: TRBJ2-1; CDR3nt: TGCAGTGCTGGAGGGACAAGGGATTGGGAGCAGTTCTTC; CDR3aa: CSAGGTRDWEQFF
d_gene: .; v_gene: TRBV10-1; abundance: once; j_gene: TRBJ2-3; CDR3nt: TGCACCAGCAGTTCAAGCACAGATACGCAGTATTTT; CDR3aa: CTSSSSTDTQYF
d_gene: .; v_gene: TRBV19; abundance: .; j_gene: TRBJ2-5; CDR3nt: TGTGCCACCTCGACAGTTCAAGAGACCCAGTACTTC; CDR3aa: CATSTVQETQYF
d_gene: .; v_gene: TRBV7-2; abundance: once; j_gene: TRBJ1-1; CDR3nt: TGTGCCAGCAGCTTAGCGCCTGTAGGAGGCGCTTTCTTT; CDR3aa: CASSLAPVGGAFF
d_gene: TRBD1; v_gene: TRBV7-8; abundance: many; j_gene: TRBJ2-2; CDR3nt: TGTGCCAGCAGCATTGGGGGACAGGGGACCGGGGAGCTGTTTTTT; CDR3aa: CASSIGGQGTGELFF
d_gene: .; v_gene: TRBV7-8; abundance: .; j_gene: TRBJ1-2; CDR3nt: TGTGCCAGCAGCTTAGGGGGTGTCAGGGACTACACCTTC; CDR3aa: CASSLGGVRDYTF
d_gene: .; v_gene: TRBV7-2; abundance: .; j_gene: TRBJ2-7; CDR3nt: TGTGCCAGCAGCCCCGTCTATGATAAGTGGGAGCAGTACTTC; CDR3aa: CASSPVYDKWEQYF
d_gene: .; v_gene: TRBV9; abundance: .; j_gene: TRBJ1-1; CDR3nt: TGTGCCAGCAGCGTAGCAATCAGGACTGAAGCTTTCTTT; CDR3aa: CASSVAIRTEAFF
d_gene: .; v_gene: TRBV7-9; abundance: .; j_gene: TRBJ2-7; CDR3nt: TGTGCCACCGGCCTACGGCCCACCTACGAGCAGTACTTC; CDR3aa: CATGLRPTYEQYF
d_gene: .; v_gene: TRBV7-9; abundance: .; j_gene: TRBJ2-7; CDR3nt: TGTGCCAGCAGCTTGAAGGGTTCCCCTTACGAGCAGTACTTC; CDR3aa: CASSLKGSPYEQYF
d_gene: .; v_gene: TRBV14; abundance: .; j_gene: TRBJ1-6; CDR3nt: TGTGCCAGCAGCGAAAGATCAGGGAGCCTGATTCCACCCCTCCACTTT; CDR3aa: CASSERSGSLIPPLHF
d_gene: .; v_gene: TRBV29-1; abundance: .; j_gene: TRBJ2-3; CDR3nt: TGCAGCGTTGAGAAGGAGTTTACCACAGATACGCAGTATTTT; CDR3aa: CSVEKEFTTDTQYF
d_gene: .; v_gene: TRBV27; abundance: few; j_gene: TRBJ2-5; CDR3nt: TGTGCCAGCAGTTCGCTGGGGCAAGAGACCCAGTACTTC; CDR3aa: CASSSLGQETQYF
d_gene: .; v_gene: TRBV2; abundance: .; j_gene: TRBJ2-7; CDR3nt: TGTGCCTCAAGGACCTACCTTCCCTACGAGCAGTACTTC; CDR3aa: CASRTYLPYEQYF
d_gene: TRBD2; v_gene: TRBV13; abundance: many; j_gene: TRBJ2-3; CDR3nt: TGTGCCAGCAGCTCCCTACTAGCGGGGGGTACAGATACGCAGTATTTT; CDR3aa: CASSSLLAGGTDTQYF
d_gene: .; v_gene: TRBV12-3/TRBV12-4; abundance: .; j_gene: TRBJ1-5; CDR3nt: TGTGCCAGCAGTTTAAGTAGACCGTGGCCCCAGCATTTT; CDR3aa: CASSLSRPWPQHF
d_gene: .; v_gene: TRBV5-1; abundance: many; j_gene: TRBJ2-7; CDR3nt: TGCGCCAGCAGCTTGGTACAGACAAGCTCCTACGAGCAGTACTTC; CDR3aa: CASSLVQTSSYEQYF
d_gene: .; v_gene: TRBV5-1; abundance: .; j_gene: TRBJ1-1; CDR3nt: TGCGCCAGCAGCCGGAGTAGGGATTTAGGCAGTGAAGCTTTCTTT; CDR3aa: CASSRSRDLGSEAFF